This T cell receptor beta chain originates from a study of identical twins. Points from the study as a whole: Weaker excess sharing between twins was seen in beta out-of-frame sequences. With abundant cord blood beta clonotypes, insertions were fewer; memory repertoires showed no such pattern.

Template switching introduced a universal primer site, and the cDNA bore unique molecular identifiers. One entry per CDR3 protein results from TCRdb running MiXCR on the 5' RACE reads. The sample lists a few hundred thousand distinct CDR3 sequences, 9.5% to 10% occurring once. This clonotype was detected many times. Its specificity is unknown. The CDR3 length is 12 residues. The V gene lost 2 bases and the J gene lost 6 bases, with 6 bases spanning the gap. Germline V gene data show CDR1 as LGHNA and CDR2 as YSLEER. These same data were also listed under a study on yellow fever vaccine responses in identical twins.

The chain combines TRBV4-3 with TRBJ2-3; D not resolved. The sample was PBMCs. The clonotype comes from a woman under 30 in good health. In DNA form, the CDR3 reads TGCGCCAGCAGCCAAAGACCTGATACGCAGTATTTT. This encodes CASSQRPDTQYF.